The text below deals with one T cell receptor (beta chain). This clone was seen a handful of times. Which antigen it targets is not known. Base qualities are not at hand, and no much larger clone is one base apart. This sample was included in a study of blood T cell repertoires in COVID-19 (dated by TCRdb to 2019 to 2021). Looking at the study overall: Collaborator samples came from the United States, Italy and Spain and covered acute and convalescent phases of COVID-19. The samples were drawn from the first 160 participants of the ongoing ImmuneRACE study and from 950 to 1,500 subjects provided by 6 global collaborators. Where available, HLA class I and class II types were taken from metadata supplied by the sample provider and were not determined by assay-based typing. Nearly every sample came with metadata listing a de-identified subject ID, COVID-19 status, age in years and sex. The repertoires were made available in a free public database intended to serve as a resource for research on the immune response to SARS-CoV-2. The prospective study material was composed of cDNA or gDNA derived from T cells, B-cell-depleted T cells, or PBMCs. The dataset comprised deeply sampled blood TCRbeta repertoires from subjects exposed to, actively infected with, or recovered from COVID-19.

The immunoSEQ Assay, a bias-controlled multiplex PCR, was used to amplify TCRbeta CDR3 regions from genomic DNA. The source study handled its data this way. The number of nucleated cells in each sample was estimated by amplification of reference gene primers within the assay. To quantify the absolute abundance of each unique TCRbeta CDR3 rearrangement, sequence reads were collapsed and filtered. Productive Simpson clonality was computed per sample as the square root of Simpson's diversity index over productive rearrangements. What TCRdb holds here is the immuneACCESS table cut down to in-frame rearrangements. Part of the clones is not present; checked against another copy, under half of the missing clones reflect an unresolved V gene, and the others are unexplained. V and J calls and clone size are those listed in that table; D and trimming were worked out from the DNA. The sample contains roughly 260,000 clones, roughly four fifths of them found a single time. Roughly 4.7% of the sample is taken by the ten largest.

Overall study outcomes, separate from this receptor: The amount of clinical and demographic metadata varied by source and participant and was provided uncurated.

CDR1 and CDR2 (LNHDA, SQIVND) derive from the germline V gene (reference sequence). The CDR3 covers 16 residues, taking in both the cysteine and the phenylalanine. Only the CDR3 region is kept as DNA, spanning 48 bases read in frame from base 1. Trimming costs V 3 bases and J 4 bases, and their ends lie 16 bases apart. Collaborating institutions collected whole blood in K2EDTA tubes following their own protocols. Collaborator samples were shipped for TCRbeta analysis as frozen whole blood, isolated PBMCs, or DNA extracted from either sample type. The material sequenced was peripheral blood. The rearranged chain carries TRBV19 and TRBJ1-3; possibly the D gene is TRBD1, per 6 matching bases. This sequence originates from a woman in her 70s with acute or convalescent COVID-19. The nucleotide sequence is TGTGCCAGTAGTATCCCCGGGGGGGCTCACGGAAACACCATATATTTT. It is translated as CASSIPGGAHGNTIYF.